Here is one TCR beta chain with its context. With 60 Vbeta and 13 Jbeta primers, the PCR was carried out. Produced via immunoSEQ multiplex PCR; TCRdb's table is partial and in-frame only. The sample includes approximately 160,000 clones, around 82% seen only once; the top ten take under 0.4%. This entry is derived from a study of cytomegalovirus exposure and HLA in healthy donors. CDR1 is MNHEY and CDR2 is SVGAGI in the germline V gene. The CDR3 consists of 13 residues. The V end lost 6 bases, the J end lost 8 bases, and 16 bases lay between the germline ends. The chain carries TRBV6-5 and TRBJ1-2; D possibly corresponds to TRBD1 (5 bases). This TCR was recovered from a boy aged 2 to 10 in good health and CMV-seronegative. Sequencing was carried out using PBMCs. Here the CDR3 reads CASRRGREGGYTF. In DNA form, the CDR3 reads TGTGCCAGCAGGAGGGGCAGGGAGGGCGGCTACACCTTC.